Below are 32 T cell receptor beta chains sequenced from a single sample in a study of blood T cell repertoires in COVID-19. TCRdb keeps only in-frame clones here, not all; method: immunoSEQ multiplex PCR. The sample lists roughly 140,000 clones, 80% to 90% occurring once. Material for sequencing was peripheral blood. The receptors were sampled from a woman aged 40 to 50 with acute or convalescent COVID-19.

The chain employs TRBV19 and TRBJ2-4; D may be TRBD1 (5 bases). Germline V gives CDR1 LNHDA, CDR2 SQIVND (reference sequence). V dropped 1 base and J dropped 0 bases, with 10 bases sitting between them. The CDR3 consists of 16 residues. CDR3 DNA sequence: TGTGCCAGTAGTATAGTTGGGGCCGAAGCCAAAAACATTCAGTACTTC. Amino acids: CASSIVGAEAKNIQYF. The full variable domain, completed using reference TRBV19 and TRBJ2-4, is DGGITQSPKYLFRKEGQNVTLSCEQNLNHDAMYWYRQDPGQGLRLIYYSQIVNDFQKGDIAEGYSVSREKKESFPLTVTSAQKNPTAFYLCASSIVGAEAKNIQYFGAGTRLSVL.

The chain recombines TRBV20-1 with TRBJ2-7; D might be TRBD2 (6 bases). Germline V gene lookup returns CDR1 DFQATT and CDR2 SNEGSKA (reference sequence). Trimming pared 3 bases from V and 4 bases from J, leaving 10 bases between. The CDR3 runs to 12 residues. The CDR3 loop is CSASFGGYEQYF. CDR3 bases: TGCAGTGCTAGTTTTGGGGGGTACGAGCAGTACTTC.

This sequence joins TRBV9 and TRBJ2-1; TRBD2 matches at 8 bases. J lost 4 bases, V lost 1 base, and 7 bases had no gene match. CDR3 length: 16 residues. The germline gives CDR1 SGDLS, CDR2 YYNGEE. In DNA, the CDR3 is TGTGCCAGCAGCGTATCGGGGGGGGCCGAATACAATGAGCAGTTCTTC. It encodes CASSVSGGAEYNEQFF.

The rearrangement joins TRBV7-9 to TRBJ1-5; D uncertain. Germline CDR1 reads SEHNR; CDR2 reads FQNEAQ (reference sequence). There are 12 residues in the CDR3. V was trimmed by 3 bases and J by 11 bases, leaving 11 bases between them. CDR3 nucleotide sequence: TGTGCCAGCAGCTTTGACGGAGTAACCCAGCATTTT. Amino acids: CASSFDGVTQHF.

The rearrangement links TRBV9 to TRBJ2-3, with 9 bases matching TRBD1. The germline V gene encodes CDR1 SGDLS and CDR2 YYNGEE. V was clipped by 3 bases and J by 4 bases; unmatched bases: 9. The CDR3 covers 16 residues. DNA of the CDR3: TGTGCCAGCAGCGCGACAGGGGGGTTCGTATCAGATACGCAGTATTTT. This encodes CASSATGGFVSDTQYF.

This clone was counted once. This sequence joins TRBV15 and TRBJ1-4; D is ambiguous. This CDR3 spans 15 amino acids. Germline assignment: CDR1 LNHNV and CDR2 YYDKDF (reference sequence). Trimming stripped 0 bases from V and 8 bases from J, with 13 bases between. CDR3 protein: CATSRDGTSGEKLFF. CDR3 in DNA: TGTGCCACCAGCAGAGATGGCACCTCGGGGGAAAAACTGTTTTTT.

The chain combines TRBV7-2 with TRBJ2-1, with 7 bases identical to TRBD2. This CDR3 comprises 15 residues. V lost 3 bases and J lost 4; bases outside the gene matches: 6. Germline CDR1 is SGHTA and CDR2 is FQGNSA. CDR3 region: CASSLREPRYNEQFF. CDR3 DNA sequence: TGTGCCAGCAGCTTGCGGGAGCCGAGGTACAATGAGCAGTTCTTC.

The CDR3 coding sequence is TGTGCCAGCAGTTCTGGCCTGCGGGAAAAACTGTTTTTT. This gives the protein CASSSGLREKLFF. V gene TRBV12-3 or TRBV12-4 combines with J gene TRBJ1-4; D ambiguous. Trimming left V 4 bases short and J 8 bases short, with 11 bases between. This CDR3 has 13 amino acids.

The genes are TRBV27 and TRBJ1-2; 9 positions match TRBD1. This CDR3 is 17 amino acids long. Germline CDR1 reads MNHEY; CDR2 reads SMNVEV (reference sequence). J lost 4 bases, V lost 6 bases, and 15 bases had no gene match. The CDR3, as DNA: TGTGCCAGCAGCCATACTCTAACCGGGACAGGGTTCTATGGCTACACCTTC. Translating it yields CASSHTLTGTGFYGYTF.

The V call is TRBV25-1, the J call TRBJ2-5; D perhaps matches TRBD2 (5 bases). Looked up from germline, CDR1 is MGHDK and CDR2 is SYGVNS. Trimming removed 2 bases from V and 1 base from J, with 5 bases in between. The CDR3 contains 13 residues. The CDR3 DNA reads TGTGCCAGCAGTGAAGGGAGCCAAGAGACCCAGTACTTC. Translated, it gives CASSEGSQETQYF.

This clone has more than one count but fewer than ten. The rearrangement joins TRBV18 to TRBJ2-7; D is perhaps TRBD1 (6 bases). Germline lookup yields CDR1 KGHSH and CDR2 LQKENI. V was clipped by 3 bases and J by 0 bases, with 12 bases between them. This CDR3 is 15 amino acids long. The CDR3 nucleotides read TGTGCCAGCTCACCGGACAGCTGGTACTCCTACGAGCAGTACTTC. This sequence encodes CASSPDSWYSYEQYF.

The chain couples TRBV13 to TRBJ2-3; D may be TRBD2 (7 bases). Trimming took 2 bases from V and 3 from J, leaving 9 bases between them. Germline lookup yields CDR1 PRHDT and CDR2 FYEKMQ (reference sequence). The CDR3 is made up of 14 amino acids. DNA for the CDR3: TGTGCCAGCAGCTTAAGGGGGGGGACAGATACGCAGTATTTT. This codes for CASSLRGGTDTQYF.

V usage is TRBV6-5 and J usage is TRBJ2-7; a possible D gene is TRBD1 (5 bases). Germline loops: CDR1 MNHEY, CDR2 SVGAGI. The CDR3 covers 13 residues. V lost 5 bases and J 0 bases, leaving 8 bases between the germline ends. CDR3 bases: TGTGCCAGCAGTCGACAGATCTCCTACGAGCAGTACTTC. Amino acids: CASSRQISYEQYF.

There are a few counts of this clone. This chain uses TRBV14 with TRBJ1-2, with 7 bases matching TRBD1. This CDR3 comprises 18 residues. Trimming at V came to 5 bases and at J to 2 bases, leaving 17 bases not matched to a gene. Germline V gene data show CDR1 as SGHDN and CDR2 as FVKESK. CDR3 protein: CASSYSGTAFDWNYGYTF. The CDR3 DNA reads TGTGCCAGCAGCTACTCCGGGACAGCGTTCGATTGGAACTATGGCTACACCTTC.

The V and J genes are TRBV5-4 and TRBJ2-1; TRBD2 matches 14 bases. CDR1 and CDR2 (germline): SGHNT, YYREEE (reference sequence). The J segment lost 8 bases and the V segment lost 4 bases, leaving 5 bases of the junction unmatched. This CDR3 contains 15 residues. CDR3 residues: CASSSGTSGSDEQFF. CDR3 nucleotides: TGTGCCAGCAGCAGCGGGACTAGCGGGAGTGATGAGCAGTTCTTC.

The chain uses TRBV29-1 and TRBJ1-5, with D tentatively TRBD1 (6 bases). The CDR3 has 13 amino acids. CDR1 and CDR2 (germline): SQVTM, ANQGSEA. The ends were cut back, 5 bases at V and 4 bases at J, with 12 bases in the middle. The CDR3 sequence is CSVRQGKNQPQHF. CDR3 nucleotide sequence: TGCAGCGTTAGGCAGGGGAAAAATCAGCCCCAGCATTTT.

The gene calls are TRBV5-1 and TRBJ2-4; 10 positions agree with TRBD1. V was clipped by 2 bases and J by 6 bases; unmatched bases: 2. This CDR3 is 14 amino acids long. CDR1 SGHRS and CDR2 YFSETQ come from the germline V gene. For the CDR3, the DNA is TGCGCCAGCAGCTTAGACAGGGGGCGAAACATTCAGTACTTC. This codes for CASSLDRGRNIQYF.

The chain links TRBV12-5 to TRBJ2-1; TRBD2 aligns across 9 bases. The CDR3 totals 15 residues. V lost 5 bases to trimming and J lost 5 bases; unmatched junction nucleotides: 7. From germline, CDR1 is LGHNT and CDR2 FRNRAP. The CDR3 coding sequence is TGTGCTAGTGGTCGTAGCGGGGGCCTGAACAATGAGCAGTTCTTC. It specifies CASGRSGGLNNEQFF.

The chain has TRBV11-3 and TRBJ2-7; TRBD2 aligns across 10 bases. Germline CDR1 SGHNT, CDR2 YENEEA. The J segment lost 3 bases and the V segment lost 1 base, leaving 9 bases of the junction unmatched. The CDR3 covers 17 residues. CDR3 sequence reads: CASSLGLAGESHYEQYF. The CDR3 DNA sequence: TGTGCCAGCAGCTTAGGGCTAGCGGGAGAGTCGCACTACGAGCAGTACTTC. The complete variable domain, with remaining parts taken from reference TRBV11-3 and TRBJ2-7, reads EAGVVQSPRYKIIEKKQPVAFWCNPISGHNTLYWYLQNLGQGPELLIRYENEEAVDDSQLPKDRFSAERLKGVDSTLKIQPAELGDSAVYLCASSLGLAGESHYEQYFGPGTRLTVT.

This clone has a handful of counts. The chain combines TRBV12-5 with TRBJ2-7; 8 bases are a match to TRBD1. Germline trimming cut 0 bases from V and 3 bases from J; bases unmatched to any gene: 10. The CDR3 runs 17 residues. Looked up from germline, CDR1 is LGHNT and CDR2 is FRNRAP. CDR3 residues: CASGLVLSGQVIYEQYF. CDR3 DNA sequence: TGTGCTAGTGGTTTGGTTTTATCGGGACAGGTAATCTACGAGCAGTACTTC.

The J gene is TRBJ2-3, the V gene TRBV5-1, with a tentative D call TRBD2 (5 bases). The V and J ends lost 2 bases and 5 bases respectively, with 15 bases between them. The CDR3 length is 15 residues. CDR1 is SGHRS and CDR2 is YFSETQ in the germline V gene. CDR3 residues: CASSFITGSGDTQYF. In nucleotides, the CDR3 is TGCGCCAGCAGCTTTATTACGGGGTCGGGAGATACGCAGTATTTT.

DNA of the CDR3: TGTGCCAGCAGTACCAACCCGGACAGCTTAGAAGAGACCCAGTACTTC. The encoded protein is CASSTNPDSLEETQYF. The chain has TRBV27 and TRBJ2-5, with D tentatively TRBD1 (6 bases). The V end lost 5 bases, the J end lost 3 bases, and 19 bases lay between the germline ends. Germline CDR1 is MNHEY and CDR2 is SMNVEV (reference sequence). This CDR3 is 16 amino acids long.

The J gene is TRBJ2-2, the V gene TRBV4-1, with 16 bases that match TRBD2. This CDR3 region has 17 residues. The V gene's germline CDR1 is MGHRA and CDR2 YSYEKL. V shed 4 bases and J 4 bases; nucleotides not matched to a gene: 3. The CDR3 nucleotides are TGCGCCAGCAGCCTTGGGACTAGCGGGAGGGTCACCGGGGAGCTGTTTTTT. Encoded protein: CASSLGTSGRVTGELFF.

V and J are TRBV7-3 and TRBJ2-5; 7 nucleotides match TRBD1. Germline-derived CDR1 and CDR2 are SGHTA and FQGTGA. The CDR3 has 13 amino acids. The ends lost 2 bases at V and 7 bases at J; junction bases unmatched: 4. The CDR3 bases are TGTGCCAGCAGCTTAGGGCAGGGGGTGACCCAGTACTTC. Translating gives CASSLGQGVTQYF.

The gene calls are TRBV5-1 and TRBJ2-3; D is perhaps TRBD1 (6 bases). The CDR3 is made up of 16 amino acids. The V and J ends lost 4 bases and 3 bases respectively, with 18 bases between them. Germline lookup yields CDR1 SGHRS and CDR2 YFSETQ. The CDR3 here is CASSANPDRLTDTQYF. CDR3 sequence (DNA): TGCGCCAGCAGCGCAAACCCGGACAGACTAACAGATACGCAGTATTTT.

This chain connects TRBV11-2 to TRBJ2-1, with D unclear. CDR1 is SGHAT, CDR2 FQNNGV, per germline. CDR3 length: 14 amino acids. V was trimmed by 5 bases and J by 2 bases, leaving 10 bases between them. The CDR3 bases are TGTGCCAGCAGCCCCCGTGCTACCTACAATGAGCAGTTCTTC. Encoded protein: CASSPRATYNEQFF.

This rearrangement joins TRBV27 to TRBJ1-5; D not certain. V shed 0 bases and J shed 4 bases, with 10 bases lying between them. Germline loops: CDR1 MNHEY, CDR2 SMNVEV (reference sequence). This CDR3 is built from 15 residues. CDR3 loop: CASSLSPGSNQPQHF. The CDR3 nucleotides read TGTGCCAGCAGTTTATCGCCAGGCTCGAATCAGCCCCAGCATTTT.

The rearrangement joins TRBV28 to TRBJ1-2; the D gene is possibly TRBD1 (6 bases). Germline values: CDR1 MDHEN, CDR2 SYDVKM. CDR3 length: 13 residues. Trimming removed 3 bases at V and 4 bases at J, with 9 bases between. The chain's CDR3 is CASSLQGIYGYTF. CDR3 DNA: TGTGCCAGCAGTTTGCAGGGGATCTATGGCTACACCTTC.

The rearrangement uses TRBV5-1 and TRBJ2-3; D possibly corresponds to TRBD2 (5 bases). This CDR3 is built from 16 residues. Germline V gene data show CDR1 as SGHRS and CDR2 as YFSETQ. V lost 0 bases to trimming and J lost 0 bases, with 11 bases between them. CDR3 sequence: CASSLVVRTSTDTQYF. The CDR3 DNA reads as TGCGCCAGCAGCTTGGTGGTGAGGACTAGCACAGATACGCAGTATTTT.

This chain joins TRBV6-5 and TRBJ2-7, with a possible D match to TRBD1 (6 bases). V lost 8 bases and J 4 bases, leaving 15 bases between the germline ends. This CDR3 contains 13 residues. Germline CDR1 and CDR2: MNHEY and SVGAGI. CDR3 nucleotide sequence: TGTGCCAGCCATAGGCAGGGGAAGTACGAGCAGTACTTC. Residues: CASHRQGKYEQYF.

The V and J genes are TRBV30 and TRBJ1-1; 9 bases fit TRBD1. V was pared by 2 bases and J by 10 bases, with 11 bases of the junction left unmatched. Germline loops: CDR1 GTSNPN, CDR2 SVGIG (reference sequence). The CDR3 sequence is 14 residues long. DNA of the CDR3: TGTGCCTGGAGTCCGGGGACAGGGATTGCTGGAGCTTTCTTT. Its protein product is CAWSPGTGIAGAFF.

This rearrangement joins TRBV9 to TRBJ1-1, with a tentative D call TRBD1 (5 bases). Per the germline V gene, CDR1 is SGDLS and CDR2 is YYNGEE. V was cut by 0 bases and J by 4 bases, with 10 bases left in between. The CDR3 spans 14 residues. CDR3 DNA: TGTGCCAGCAGCGTAGATCCAGGGCCCACTGAAGCTTTCTTT. It codes for CASSVDPGPTEAFF.